A selection of T cell receptor beta chains follows, all from one sample in a study of CD8 T cells in Susac syndrome. Via MiXCR, TCRdb re-called the immunoSEQ multiplex PCR reads, giving one row per CDR3 protein. The repertoire holds about 280,000 distinct CDR3 sequences, about 85% seen once, with around 0.11% in the top ten. Sequencing was carried out using CD8+ T cells from PBMCs. The receptors come from a human donor with multiple sclerosis. Both conserved end residues are part of each CDR3. A D gene is named only where the DNA matches it firmly. Only part of the rows carry a size: once, few, many, or a class if the clone is expanded.

abundance,j_gene,d_gene,v_gene,CDR3nt,CDR3aa
.,TRBJ2-7,.,TRBV10-3,TGTGCCACCGAGGGGGGGGAAGGGGCCTCCTACGAGCAGTACTTC,CATEGGEGASYEQYF
once,TRBJ2-1,.,TRBV11-2,TGTGCCAGCAGCCCCCCCGCGGGGCAATACAATGAGCAGTTCTTC,CASSPPAGQYNEQFF
.,TRBJ2-1,.,TRBV14,TGTGCCAGCAGTCCCACTCGAGTGATATCCTACAATGAGCAGTTCTTC,CASSPTRVISYNEQFF
.,TRBJ1-1,.,TRBV7-9,TGTGCCAGCAGTCCCACTAGGGGACCTACTTCTGAAGCTTTCTTT,CASSPTRGPTSEAFF
.,TRBJ2-7,.,TRBV27,TGTGCCAGCAGTTTGATGGGACGGAGGGAGCAGTACTTC,CASSLMGRREQYF
once,TRBJ1-5,.,TRBV4-1,TGCGCCAGCAGCCAAGGCAGGGCACAGGAGCCCCAGCATTTT,CASSQGRAQEPQHF
.,TRBJ2-5,TRBD2,TRBV27,TGTGCCAGCAGGCGGGGGGCCGGGCGAGAGACCCAGTACTTC,CASRRGAGRETQYF
few,TRBJ2-7,TRBD1,TRBV27,TGTGCCAGCAGTGCGACAGGGATCCACCACGAGCAGTACTTC,CASSATGIHHEQYF
.,TRBJ1-1,.,TRBV12-5,TGTGCTAGTGGTTTGAGCAACGAGAGGGTCATGAACACTGAAGCTTTCTTT,CASGLSNERVMNTEAFF
.,TRBJ2-2,TRBD2,TRBV10-2,TGCGCCAGCAGTGAGCAGGTACAACTAGCGGACACCGGGGAGCTGTTTTTT,CASSEQVQLADTGELFF
.,TRBJ2-3,.,TRBV13,TGTGCCAGCACCGACGCGAATACGCAGTATTTT,CASTDANTQYF
.,TRBJ2-2,TRBD2,TRBV20-1,TGCAGTGCTACCGGACTAGCGGCCACGAACACCGGGGAGCTGTTTTTT,CSATGLAATNTGELFF
.,TRBJ1-1,TRBD1,TRBV5-4,TGTGCCAGCAGCGTTTTAGGGGGCCAGGTCACTGAAGCTTTCTTT,CASSVLGGQVTEAFF
.,TRBJ2-1,TRBD2,TRBV6-5,TGTGCCAGCAGTTTTCGACTAGCGGGAGCGTCGGACAATGAGCAGTTCTTC,CASSFRLAGASDNEQFF
.,TRBJ1-2,.,TRBV28,TGTGCCAGCAGTTTAACGCCCAGCTTCTATGGCTACACCTTC,CASSLTPSFYGYTF
.,TRBJ2-5,TRBD2,TRBV2,TGTGCCAGCAGTGATTCTTTAGCGGGATCAGAGACCCAGTACTTC,CASSDSLAGSETQYF
.,TRBJ2-1,TRBD2,TRBV7-3,TGTGCCAGCAGCTTACTAGCGGGCGACTACAATGAGCAGTTCTTC,CASSLLAGDYNEQFF
.,TRBJ2-2,.,TRBV19,TGTGCCAGTAGTATGGACGGCAGCGGTCTTCTGGTTGGGGAGCTGTTTTTT,CASSMDGSGLLVGELFF
.,TRBJ2-7,.,TRBV10-3,TGTGCCATCAGTGCCTCATTCGACAGGTCCTCCTACGAGCAGTACTTC,CAISASFDRSSYEQYF
.,TRBJ2-3,.,TRBV7-9,TGTGCCAGCAGCTTTAGTTGGGCCAAAGCAACAGATACGCAGTATTTT,CASSFSWAKATDTQYF
few,TRBJ2-6,TRBD1,TRBV11-2,TGTGCCAGCGGACAGGGTTCTGGGGCCAACGTCCTGACTTTC,CASGQGSGANVLTF
.,TRBJ2-6,.,TRBV3-1,TGTGCCAGCAGCCACGTCTCTGGGGCCAACGTCCTGACTTTC,CASSHVSGANVLTF
.,TRBJ2-7,.,TRBV2,TGTGCCAGCGCCCTGCGCGTCTCCTACGAGCAGTACTTC,CASALRVSYEQYF
.,TRBJ2-7,.,TRBV6-1,TGTGCCAGCAACCCTTCAAGGGGAAATCGCTACGAGCAGTACTTC,CASNPSRGNRYEQYF
.,TRBJ1-2,TRBD1,TRBV3-1,TGTGCCAGCAGCCAAGTCCCGGGACAGACCTATGGCTACACCTTC,CASSQVPGQTYGYTF
.,TRBJ2-5,.,TRBV9,TGTGCCAGCAGCGTAGACCGCCCCGGAGAGACCCAGTACTTC,CASSVDRPGETQYF
.,TRBJ2-1,.,TRBV4-1,TGCGCCAGCAGCCCAACCCGGTTCAATGAGCAGTTCTTC,CASSPTRFNEQFF
.,TRBJ2-7,.,TRBV27,TGTGCCAGCAGCCCTTACGCTTCCTACGAGCAGTACTTC,CASSPYASYEQYF
.,TRBJ2-2,.,TRBV9,TGTGCCAGCAGCGTAGGTTTTAACGGGGAGCTGTTTTTT,CASSVGFNGELFF
.,TRBJ2-1,.,TRBV27,TGTGCCAGCAGTTTATTTAAAACGGGACGGATTTACAATGAGCAGTTCTTC,CASSLFKTGRIYNEQFF
once,TRBJ2-1,.,TRBV3-1,TGTGCCAGCAGCCAAGAGGCCCGTTGGCTAGTAGGGTACAATGAGCAGTTCTTC,CASSQEARWLVGYNEQFF
.,TRBJ1-5,.,TRBV6-5,TGTGCCAGCAGTTCCTACCTCGGGGAGGATCGGCCCCAGCATTTT,CASSSYLGEDRPQHF
.,TRBJ2-5,.,TRBV3-1,TGTGCCAGCAGCCGGACGGGCGTCCACCAAGAGACCCAGTACTTC,CASSRTGVHQETQYF
.,TRBJ2-7,.,TRBV7-9,TGTGCCAGCAGCTTAGACGAGGGGAGCTGGAACTACGAGCAGTACTTC,CASSLDEGSWNYEQYF
.,TRBJ2-2,TRBD1,TRBV5-1,TGCGCCAGCAGGTCAAAGGGACAGGCCACCGGGGAGCTGTTTTTT,CASRSKGQATGELFF
once,TRBJ2-7,.,TRBV29-1,TGCAGCGCCATAGGCCGGGGCACCTACGAGCAGTACTTC,CSAIGRGTYEQYF
.,TRBJ1-4,.,TRBV6-2/TRBV6-3,TGTGCCAGCAGTCCCCGGACTGAGGAAAAACTGTTTTTT,CASSPRTEEKLFF
once,TRBJ2-7,.,TRBV27,TGTGCCAGCAGTTGGGCCAGGGGCTACGAGCAGTACTTC,CASSWARGYEQYF
.,TRBJ1-1,TRBD1,TRBV6-5,TGTGCCAGCATTCCCCGGACAGGGATTACTGAAGCTTTCTTT,CASIPRTGITEAFF
.,TRBJ2-1,.,TRBV3-1,TGTGCCAGCAGCCAAGAAGGCGGGCGGGAAGCCTACAATGAGCAGTTCTTC,CASSQEGGREAYNEQFF
.,TRBJ1-2,TRBD1,TRBV27,TGTGCCAGCCGGCAGGGGGCTAATGGCTACACCTTC,CASRQGANGYTF
.,TRBJ1-1,.,TRBV19,TGTGCCAGTAATAGGGCTCTGAACACTGAAGCTTTCTTT,CASNRALNTEAFF
.,TRBJ2-1,TRBD2,TRBV7-9,TGTGCCAGCAGCTTAGACCCGGGACTAGTTTTAAATGAGCAGTTCTTC,CASSLDPGLVLNEQFF
.,TRBJ2-1,TRBD2,TRBV9,TGTGCCAGCAGCGCCCGGGGGGTTAACAATGAGCAGTTCTTC,CASSARGVNNEQFF
.,TRBJ1-6,TRBD1,TRBV11-1,TGTGCCAGCAGCTTTGGGACAGGGAAAGATTCACCCCTCCACTTT,CASSFGTGKDSPLHF
once,TRBJ1-1,.,TRBV6-5,TGTGCCAGCAGTTATTTAGCAGGGGTCACTGAAGCTTTCTTT,CASSYLAGVTEAFF
once,TRBJ2-5,TRBD2,TRBV13,TGTGCCAGCAGCTCTCGTTTAGCGGGAAAGTACCAAGAGACCCAGTACTTC,CASSSRLAGKYQETQYF
.,TRBJ2-1,TRBD2,TRBV10-3,TGTGCCATCAGTGAAGGGGTAGCGGGAGGCTTAAATGAGCAGTTCTTC,CAISEGVAGGLNEQFF
.,TRBJ1-2,TRBD1,TRBV29-1,TGCAGCGTTGAAAATGACAGGGACCACTATGGCTACACCTTC,CSVENDRDHYGYTF